This TCR beta chain was observed in a study of Ad26.COV2.S vaccination and SARS-CoV-2 variants. From germline, CDR1 is LGHNA and CDR2 YSLEER. The CDR3 extends over 16 amino acids. Unmatched junction bases numbered 8, after V lost 0 bases and J lost 3 bases. Sample treatment: around 19 received Ad26.COV2.S at low or high dose, single or two shots; about 5 received placebo; per-sample allocation not given. Collection of the samples took place on day 63 after the first injection of vaccine or placebo. This table comes from immunoSEQ multiplex PCR, and its TCRdb copy is limited to in-frame clones, with some not included. This sample has a few hundred thousand clones; 80% to 95% occur once, and the top ten carry over 9%.

Specimen: peripheral blood, collected in a trial of Ad26.COV2.S vaccine versus placebo. This receptor was taken from a person aged 18-65 years who received the Ad26.COV2.S COVID-19 vaccine or a placebo. The chain joins TRBV4-3 to TRBJ2-7, with 7 positions matching TRBD2. The CDR3 DNA reads as TGCGCCAGCAGCCAAGATTACCCGGGAGGAAACTACGAGCAGTACTTC. Translated: CASSQDYPGGNYEQYF.